This T cell receptor beta chain stems from a study of T-cell memory formation after mild COVID-19. This clonotype was counted between two and nine times. MiXCR was run by TCRdb on the 5' RACE reads, yielding one entry per CDR3 protein. The data show some 97,000 distinct CDR3 sequences, around 10% seen once. V trimming: 4 bases; J trimming: 0 bases; junction bases outside the gene matches: 3. Germline CDR1 LGHNA, CDR2 YSLEER. The CDR3 is 14 amino acids. Sequencing was done on a sample of PBMCs or a T cell subset sorted from them (not recorded which). The chain combines TRBV4-3 with TRBJ2-7; TRBD2 matches 7 bases. The receptor was derived from a man younger than 30 who had mild COVID-19 (a few samples of this study predate the infection). Cell type and time point are not known. The CDR3 reads CASSPRGGSYEQYF. DNA of the CDR3: TGCGCCAGCAGCCCTCGCGGGGGCTCCTACGAGCAGTACTTC.